This is a list of T cell receptor beta chains from one sample in a study of blood T cell repertoires in COVID-19. Assay used: immunoSEQ multiplex PCR; TCRdb lists only in-frame clones, some missing. This table holds just under 350,000 clones, about nine tenths found once. The source material was peripheral blood. The receptors stem from a woman aged 50 to 60 with COVID-19, enrolled during active disease. CDR3s include the opening cysteine and the closing phenylalanine or tryptophan. The D gene is left open where the match is weak. Part of the rows lack a size; the others show once, few, many or a class for expanded clones.

j_call d_call clone_size v_call cdr3_nt cdr3_aa
TRBJ2-5 TRBD2 . TRBV7-3 TGTGCCAGCAGCTTAAGGGGAACTCGGGGGGTAGAGACCCAGTACTTC CASSLRGTRGVETQYF
TRBJ1-1 TRBD1 . TRBV11-2 TGTGCCAGCAGCTGGGACAGGGACACTGAAGCTTTCTTT CASSWDRDTEAFF
TRBJ2-2 . few TRBV5-4 TGTGCCAGCAGCGACGGACAGCGGCGAGACACCGGGGAGCTGTTTTTT CASSDGQRRDTGELFF
TRBJ2-1 TRBD2 once TRBV3-1/TRBV3-2 TGTGCCAGCGAACCGGGACTAGCCGATAATGAGCAGTTCTTC CASEPGLADNEQFF
TRBJ1-5 . . TRBV30 TGTGCCTGGAGTGTAGGGGGGGGCAATCAGCCCCAGCATTTT CAWSVGGGNQPQHF
TRBJ2-3 TRBD1 . TRBV30 TGTGCCTGGAGTGCTGGGACAGGGGTCACAGATACGCAGTATTTT CAWSAGTGVTDTQYF
TRBJ1-2 . . TRBV12-3/TRBV12-4 TGTGCCAGCAGTTTGGGAGGGATCTATGGCTACACCTTC CASSLGGIYGYTF
TRBJ2-2 . . TRBV5-1 TGCGCCAGCAGCTTGGCGGCAGGGTTCAACACCGGGGAGCTGTTTTTT CASSLAAGFNTGELFF
TRBJ1-1 . . TRBV7-2 TGTGCCAGCAGCTTCTATGTGAACACTGAAGCTTTCTTT CASSFYVNTEAFF
TRBJ2-5 TRBD2 . TRBV9 TGTGCCAGCAGCGCAGCCGGACTAGCGGGAGAGACCCAGTACTTC CASSAAGLAGETQYF
TRBJ1-5 . . TRBV5-1 TGCGCCAGCAGCTTGGGTCCCTATAGCAATCAGCCCCAGCATTTT CASSLGPYSNQPQHF
TRBJ1-5 . . TRBV2 TGTGCCTGGGGGGGGGATCAGCCCCAGCATTTT CAWGGDQPQHF
TRBJ2-2 TRBD2 . TRBV27 TGTGCCAGCAGCCCAGGACTAGCGGGTCTGAACACCGGGGAGCTGTTTTTT CASSPGLAGLNTGELFF
TRBJ1-6 TRBD1 . TRBV13 TGTGCCAGCAGCCGTGGACAGGGTGGAAATTCACCCCTCCACTTT CASSRGQGGNSPLHF
TRBJ2-1 . . TRBV7-8 TGTGCCAGCCGTGGAGGGAGTAGGTACAATGAGCAGTTCTTC CASRGGSRYNEQFF
TRBJ2-2 TRBD1 once TRBV24-1 TGTGCCACCAGTGATACAGACAGGGTTGGGACCGGGGAGCTGTTTTTT CATSDTDRVGTGELFF
TRBJ1-4 . . TRBV7-6 TGTGCCAGCAGCTTAGGACAGTCGGCTAATGAAAAACTGTTTTTT CASSLGQSANEKLFF
TRBJ2-5 TRBD1 . TRBV4-1 TGCGCCAGCAGCCAGATCGGACAGGGGCTGGAGACCCAGTACTTC CASSQIGQGLETQYF
TRBJ1-1 . . TRBV5-6 TGTGCCAGCAGCTCGTGGGGCAGCCAGAACACTGAAGCTTTCTTT CASSSWGSQNTEAFF
TRBJ1-1 TRBD1 . TRBV7-9 TGTGCCAGCAGTCAAACAGGGGTGGGCACTGAAGCTTTCTTT CASSQTGVGTEAFF
TRBJ2-7 . . TRBV7-2 TGTGCCAGCAGCTTAGTCGGGGGACCCTACGAGCAGTACTTC CASSLVGGPYEQYF
TRBJ2-7 TRBD2 once TRBV7-2 TGTGCCAGCAGGTGGGGACTAGCGGGAGTTTACGAGCAGTACTTC CASRWGLAGVYEQYF
TRBJ2-1 . . TRBV4-2 TGTGCCAGCAGCCAAGAAGCTAGCGACGCCTACAATGAGCAGTTCTTC CASSQEASDAYNEQFF
TRBJ1-4 . . TRBV18 TGTGCCAGCTCACCATCGTCAGAGGGTGAAAAACTGTTTTTT CASSPSSEGEKLFF
TRBJ1-2 . . TRBV24-1 TGTGCCACCAGTGAAGACGGGAACTATGGCTACACCTTC CATSEDGNYGYTF
TRBJ2-7 TRBD2 . TRBV3-1/TRBV3-2 TGTGCCAGCAGCCAACTAGCGGGAAGAACCTACGAGCAGTACTTC CASSQLAGRTYEQYF
TRBJ2-5 . . TRBV29-1 TGCAGCGTTGCTCGTGATAGCGGCGGGGAGACCCAGTACTTC CSVARDSGGETQYF
TRBJ2-1 TRBD2 . TRBV5-1 TGCGCCAGCAGCTTGGCCATGGCGGGAGGGCCCTACAATGAGCAGTTCTTC CASSLAMAGGPYNEQFF
TRBJ2-5 TRBD2 . TRBV5-1 TGCGCCAGCAGAGCGGGGCGAGAGACCCAGTACTTC CASRAGRETQYF
TRBJ2-4 TRBD1 . TRBV5-3 TGTGCCAGAATCCCCGTGCCAGGGGGCTTCTGGGCCAAAAACATTCAGTACTTC CARIPVPGGFWAKNIQYF
TRBJ2-6 . . TRBV7-9 TGTGCCAGCAGCCGTTGGGCGAGGGGGACTGGGGCCAACGTCCTGACTTTC CASSRWARGTGANVLTF
TRBJ1-3 TRBD1 . TRBV5-6 TGTGCCAGCAGCTTAGGGGGCCTGGGACAGGGGATTGGAAACACCATATATTTT CASSLGGLGQGIGNTIYF
TRBJ2-1 TRBD1 . TRBV5-1 TGCGCCAGCAGCCCCTCCCAAACGACAGGGAGTGAGCAGTTCTTC CASSPSQTTGSEQFF
TRBJ2-1 TRBD2 . TRBV24-1 TGTGCCACCAGTGATGTCCCGGGACTAGCGGGAGGGCCCCATGAGCAGTTCTTC CATSDVPGLAGGPHEQFF
TRBJ1-1 . . TRBV7-8 TGTGCCAGCAGCTTAGGGGGGCACACTGAAGCTTTCTTT CASSLGGHTEAFF
TRBJ2-7 . . TRBV6-5 TGTGCCAGCAGTTATGGGCAGGGCTTCCGCTACGAGCAGTACTTC CASSYGQGFRYEQYF
TRBJ2-3 TRBD2 . TRBV7-6 TGTGCCAGCAGCCGGGTAGCGGGCTCCACAGATACGCAGTATTTT CASSRVAGSTDTQYF
TRBJ2-7 TRBD2 . TRBV24-1 TGTGCCACCAGTGATGTGCCTAGCGGGAGGGCACACCTAGAGGGCGAGCAGTACTTC CATSDVPSGRAHLEGEQYF
TRBJ1-1 . . TRBV5-1 TGCGCCAGCAGCTTGGGGGAGGTTCGCACTGAAGCTTTCTTT CASSLGEVRTEAFF
TRBJ2-1 TRBD2 . TRBV24-1 TGTGCCACCAGTGACCCCGGGAGGGGTAATGAGCAGTTCTTC CATSDPGRGNEQFF
TRBJ2-1 TRBD2 . TRBV2 TGTGCCACCCAGGCTAGCGGGAGTTTGAATGAGCAGTTCTTC CATQASGSLNEQFF
TRBJ2-3 TRBD1 . TRBV10-3 TGTGCCATCAGTGAAACAGGGGACACAGATACGCAGTATTTT CAISETGDTDTQYF
TRBJ1-3 . . TRBV30 TGTGCCTGGGGGACCAGGGGCGGCTCTGGAAACACCATATATTTT CAWGTRGGSGNTIYF
TRBJ2-3 . . TRBV11-2 TGTGCCAGCAGTGCGAGCGGGTACCCTCGAGATACGCAGTATTTT CASSASGYPRDTQYF
TRBJ2-7 TRBD1 . TRBV5-1 TGCGCCAGCAGCTATAAACAGGGGTCGGACTACGAGCAGTACTTC CASSYKQGSDYEQYF
TRBJ2-3 TRBD1 . TRBV4-3 TGCGCCAGCGGACAGGGTAGCACAGATACGCAGTATTTT CASGQGSTDTQYF
TRBJ1-1 TRBD1 . TRBV18 TGTGCCAGCTCACCTGGGACAGGTCTTGAAGCTTTCTTT CASSPGTGLEAFF
TRBJ2-1 TRBD2 . TRBV6-6 TGTGCCAGCAGTCCTCTCCCGGGACTAGCGGGAGGGCCGGGGAATGAGCAGTTCTTC CASSPLPGLAGGPGNEQFF
TRBJ2-1 TRBD2 . TRBV3-1/TRBV3-2 TGTGCCAGCAGCCAAGGGAGCGGGAGGAGGAAACACGAGCAGTTCTTC CASSQGSGRRKHEQFF
TRBJ1-5 . . TRBV5-1 TGCGCCAGCAGCCCCGGGGGGGGCGCAAATCAGCCCCAGCATTTT CASSPGGGANQPQHF
TRBJ2-7 . . TRBV19 TGTGCCAGTAGTATCGACAGCCAGAGCTCCTACGAGCAGTACTTC CASSIDSQSSYEQYF
TRBJ2-7 . few TRBV30 TGTGCCTGGAGTGCGGTCTGGGCCCAGTACTTC CAWSAVWAQYF
TRBJ1-2 TRBD1 . TRBV9 TGTGCCAGCAGCGTAGAAACAGGGGGTTATGGCTACACCTTC CASSVETGGYGYTF
TRBJ2-1 TRBD2 . TRBV15 TGTGCCACCAGCAGAGAGTTGGCGGGAGTTAATGAGCAGTTCTTC CATSRELAGVNEQFF
TRBJ1-6 . . TRBV19 TGTGCCAGTAGTTTTGCAGGGGTCGAGTCACCCCTCCACTTT CASSFAGVESPLHF
TRBJ2-4 . . TRBV20-1 TGCAGTGCTAGTGAGTCCCTACGAAGAAACATTCAGTACTTC CSASESLRRNIQYF
TRBJ2-1 . . TRBV12-3/TRBV12-4 TGTGCCAGCAGTTTAAGGGGGTACAATGAGCAGTTCTTC CASSLRGYNEQFF